This TCR beta chain originates from a study of cytomegalovirus exposure and HLA in healthy donors (dated by TCRdb to 2015 to 2018). About the full investigation: According to a later analysis, the roughly 120 validation repertoires were produced on the same platform as the 680 or so repertoires of the first cohort. The aim of the study was to test whether cataloging public T cell receptors could identify signatures of past pathogen exposure. In addition to the first cohort of 666 subjects, a separate validation cohort of approximately 120 different subjects was used. The study combined high-throughput TCR immunosequencing, statistical association of individual TCRs with disease status, and machine learning to predict cytomegalovirus infection status. Results the study describes overall, beyond this receptor: The classifier was reported to diagnose cytomegalovirus status with high specificity and sensitivity in both the original cohort and the validation cohort. In a later analysis, TCRs clustered in the first cohort were found to also tend to co-occur in the approximately 120 validation repertoires, with 85% to 95% of cluster scores above 0. A total of around 150 TCR beta chains were listed by the study as associated with cytomegalovirus. According to the authors, the approach could potentially be generalized to other disease states and immunological phenotypes. The validation cohort had no HLA typing available for a later analysis, so co-occurrence within that cohort was assessed over all 120 or so repertoires. A few of the identified cytomegalovirus-associated TCR beta chains were confirmed in vitro to be specific for cytomegalovirus antigens. Most TCR sequences were observed very rarely across donors, whereas some public TCRs were present in many individuals.

The library was produced with the immunoSEQ multiplex PCR assay. The original methods were these. A statistical classification framework was built for diagnosing cytomegalovirus status from the catalog of TCR beta chain sequences. Imported from immuneACCESS, the table was reduced by TCRdb to in-frame sequences with V and J called. These copies leave out some clones; in studies compared against another copy, an unresolved V gene accounts for under half, and the cause of the remainder is not known. V and J calls and clone size are as listed in that table; D and trimming were resolved from the DNA. The sample has a few hundred thousand clones on record, approximately 86% of them singletons. The ten largest clones represent more than 0.8% of the sample. As to this clone: Its antigen remains unidentified. No clone much larger than this one lies a single base away; base qualities are absent.

From the cysteine up to the phenylalanine, the CDR3 has a length of 15 residues. CDR3 DNA only is kept here, 45 bases in frame from base 1. Trimmed from V: 2 bases; trimmed from J: 5 bases; junction bases lacking a gene match: 7. The germline V gene sets CDR1 to SGDLS and CDR2 to YYNGEE. The donors were included in the validation cohort of approximately 130 subjects, a group kept apart from the 666-subject first cohort. This chain joins TRBV9 to TRBJ2-7; TRBD2 agrees with 10 junctional bases. This clonotype was obtained from a young woman in good health and CMV-seronegative. Sequencing used PBMCs. The nucleotide sequence is given as TGTGCCAGCAGCGTTATGAGCGGGGGGGCCAACGAGCAGTACTTC. The translation is CASSVMSGGANEQYF.